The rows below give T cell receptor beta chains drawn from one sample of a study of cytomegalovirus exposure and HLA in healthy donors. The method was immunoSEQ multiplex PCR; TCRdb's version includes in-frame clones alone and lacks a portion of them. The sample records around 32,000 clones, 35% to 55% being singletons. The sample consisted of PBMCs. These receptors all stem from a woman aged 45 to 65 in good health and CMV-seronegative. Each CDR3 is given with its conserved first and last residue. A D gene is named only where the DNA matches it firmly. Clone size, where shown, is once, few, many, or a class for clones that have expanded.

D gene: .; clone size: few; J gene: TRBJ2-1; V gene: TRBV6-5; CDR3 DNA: TGTGCCAGCAGTTCCGGGACTGTCGGTTCCTACAATGAGCAGTTCTTC; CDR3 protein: CASSSGTVGSYNEQFF
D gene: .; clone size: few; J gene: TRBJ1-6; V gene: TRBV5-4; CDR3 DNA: TGTGCCAGCAGCTTGGATGGGAGGGTAGGGGCACCCCTCCACTTT; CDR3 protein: CASSLDGRVGAPLHF
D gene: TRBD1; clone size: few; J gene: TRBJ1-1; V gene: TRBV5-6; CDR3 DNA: TGTGCCAGCAGCACCTCGACAGGGGGCTTCACTGAAGCTTTCTTT; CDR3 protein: CASSTSTGGFTEAFF
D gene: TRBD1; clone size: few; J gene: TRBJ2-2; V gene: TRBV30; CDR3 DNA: TGTGCCTGGAGTACAGGGGGCACCGGGGAGCTGTTTTTT; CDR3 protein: CAWSTGGTGELFF
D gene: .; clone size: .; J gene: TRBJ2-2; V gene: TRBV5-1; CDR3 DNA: TGCGCCAGCAGCCCGAGGGGGAGCAGGGACACCGGGGAGCTGTTTTTT; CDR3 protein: CASSPRGSRDTGELFF
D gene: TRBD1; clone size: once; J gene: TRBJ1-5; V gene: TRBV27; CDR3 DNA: TGTGCCAGCAGTCCCCGGACAGGGCCGTTGCATCAGCCCCAGCATTTT; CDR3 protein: CASSPRTGPLHQPQHF
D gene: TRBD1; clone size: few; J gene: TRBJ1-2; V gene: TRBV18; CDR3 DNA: TGTGCCAGCTCGTCGGGACAGGGAACTTACTATGGCTACACCTTC; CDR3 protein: CASSSGQGTYYGYTF
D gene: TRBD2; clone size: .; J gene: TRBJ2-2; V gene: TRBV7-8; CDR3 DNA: TGTGCCAGCAGCTTAATAGCGGGAGGGAGCGGCGGGGAGCTGTTTTTT; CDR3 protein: CASSLIAGGSGGELFF
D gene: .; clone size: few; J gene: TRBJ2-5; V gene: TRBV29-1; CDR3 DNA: TGCAGCGTTGAAGTCGTAGTCCAAGAGACCCAGTACTTC; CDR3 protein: CSVEVVVQETQYF
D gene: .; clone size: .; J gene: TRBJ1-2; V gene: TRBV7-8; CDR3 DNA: TGTGCCAGCAGCTCCATTATAGGGAGCGGTGGCTACACCTTC; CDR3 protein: CASSSIIGSGGYTF
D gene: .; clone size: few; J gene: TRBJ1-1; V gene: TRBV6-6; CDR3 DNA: TGTGCCAGCAGCCCACCTATCCACGGTGAAGCTTTCTTT; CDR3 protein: CASSPPIHGEAFF
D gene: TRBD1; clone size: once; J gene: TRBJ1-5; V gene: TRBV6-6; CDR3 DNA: TGTGCCAGCAGGGACAGGCCCAATCAGCCCCAGCATTTT; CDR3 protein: CASRDRPNQPQHF
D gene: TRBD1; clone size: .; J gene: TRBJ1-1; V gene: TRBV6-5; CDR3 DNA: TGTGCCAGCAGTCAGGGGACAGGGTATCGGGCTGAAGCTTTCTTT; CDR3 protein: CASSQGTGYRAEAFF
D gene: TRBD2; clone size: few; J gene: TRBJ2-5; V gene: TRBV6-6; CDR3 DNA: TGTGCCAGCAGCGGCGGGGGTGGGGAGACCCAGTACTTC; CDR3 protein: CASSGGGGETQYF
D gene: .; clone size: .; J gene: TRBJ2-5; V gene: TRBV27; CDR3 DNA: TGTGCCAGCAGTTTAAGCGTCGGGGGTCTCCAAGAGACCCAGTACTTC; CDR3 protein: CASSLSVGGLQETQYF
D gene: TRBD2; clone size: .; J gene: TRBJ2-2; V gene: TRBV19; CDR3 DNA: TGTGCCAGTAGTATGTGGGCGGGAGGCACCGGGGAGCTGTTTTTT; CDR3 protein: CASSMWAGGTGELFF
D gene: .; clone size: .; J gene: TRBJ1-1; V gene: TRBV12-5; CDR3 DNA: TGTGCTAGTGGTTTGTCTTTCGGGGTCGGCACTGAAGCTTTCTTT; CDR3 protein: CASGLSFGVGTEAFF
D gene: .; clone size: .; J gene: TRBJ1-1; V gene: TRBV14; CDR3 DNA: TGTGCCAGCAGCCTATCTATGAACACTGAAGCTTTCTTT; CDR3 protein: CASSLSMNTEAFF
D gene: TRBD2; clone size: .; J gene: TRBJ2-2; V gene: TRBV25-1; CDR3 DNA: TGTGCCAGCAGGGGGAGGGAGGAGAGCCCGAACACCGGGGAGCTGTTTTTT; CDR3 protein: CASRGREESPNTGELFF
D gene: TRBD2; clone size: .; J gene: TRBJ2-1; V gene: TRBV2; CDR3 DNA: TGTGCCAGCAGTGGCCAGCGGGGGGGGTACAATGAGCAGTTCTTC; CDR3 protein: CASSGQRGGYNEQFF
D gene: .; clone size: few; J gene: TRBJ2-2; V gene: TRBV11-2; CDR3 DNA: TGTGCCAGCAGGAACAGGGCGGACGGGGAGCTGTTTTTT; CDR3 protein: CASRNRADGELFF
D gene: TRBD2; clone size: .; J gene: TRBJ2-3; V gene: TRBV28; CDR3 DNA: TGTGCCTGTCTCAGCGGGAGTTCTACCCCTCTTAACACAGATACGCAGTATTTT; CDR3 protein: CACLSGSSTPLNTDTQYF
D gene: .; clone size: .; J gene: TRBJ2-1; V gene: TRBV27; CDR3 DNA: TGTGCCAGCCTGCCCGGGACTCTCGGTTACAATGAGCAGTTCTTC; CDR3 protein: CASLPGTLGYNEQFF
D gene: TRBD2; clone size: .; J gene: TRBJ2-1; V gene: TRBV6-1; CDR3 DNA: TGTGCCAGCGCTGAGGGACTAGCCGACAATGAGCAGTTCTTC; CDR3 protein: CASAEGLADNEQFF
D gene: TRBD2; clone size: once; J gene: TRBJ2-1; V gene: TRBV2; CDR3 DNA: TGTGCCAGCAGTGGTACCGGGGGGGCCGCCTACAATGAGCAGTTCTTC; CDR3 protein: CASSGTGGAAYNEQFF
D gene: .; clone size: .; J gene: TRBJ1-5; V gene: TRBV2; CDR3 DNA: TGTGCCAGCAGGGAGGGTGGGGGGGCGAATCAGCCCCAGCATTTT; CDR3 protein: CASREGGGANQPQHF
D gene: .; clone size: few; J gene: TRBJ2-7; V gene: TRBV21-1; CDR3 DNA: TGTGCCAGCAGCAAAACTACAGGGGGCGAGCAGTACTTC; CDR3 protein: CASSKTTGGEQYF
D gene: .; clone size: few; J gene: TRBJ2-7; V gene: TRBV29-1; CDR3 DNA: TGCAGCGTTTCTGAGGGCCACGAGCAGTACTTC; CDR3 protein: CSVSEGHEQYF
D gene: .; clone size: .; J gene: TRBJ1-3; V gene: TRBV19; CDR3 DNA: TGTGCCAGTAGTATAAGGGGTTACTCTGGAAACACCATATATTTT; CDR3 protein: CASSIRGYSGNTIYF
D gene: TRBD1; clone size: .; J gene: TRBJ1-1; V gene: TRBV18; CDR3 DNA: TGTGCCAGCTCACAGGGGGCAGGCACTGAAGCTTTCTTT; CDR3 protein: CASSQGAGTEAFF
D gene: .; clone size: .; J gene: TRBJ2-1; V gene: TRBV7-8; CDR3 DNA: TGTGCCAGCAGCCCCTGGGGGGAGGATGAGCAGTTCTTC; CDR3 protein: CASSPWGEDEQFF
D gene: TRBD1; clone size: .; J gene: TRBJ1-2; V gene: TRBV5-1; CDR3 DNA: TGCGCCAGCAGCCTTACCTCGACAGGGGATGGCTACACCTTC; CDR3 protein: CASSLTSTGDGYTF
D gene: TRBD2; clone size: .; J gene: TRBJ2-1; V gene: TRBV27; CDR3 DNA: TGTGCCAGCAGTTTATACCAGCGGGGAAACAATGAGCAGTTCTTC; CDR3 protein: CASSLYQRGNNEQFF
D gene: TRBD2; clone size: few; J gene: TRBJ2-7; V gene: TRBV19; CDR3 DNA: TGTGCCAGTAGTCGGGGGAGGGGAGGGTCAACCTACGAGCAGTACTTC; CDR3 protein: CASSRGRGGSTYEQYF
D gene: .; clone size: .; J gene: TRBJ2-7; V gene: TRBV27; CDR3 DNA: TGTGCCAGCAGTCCCGGACAGTTTCTCTACGAGCAGTACTTC; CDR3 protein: CASSPGQFLYEQYF
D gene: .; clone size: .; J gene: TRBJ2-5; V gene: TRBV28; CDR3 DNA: TGTGCCAGCAGTCCCCTGCGGGGGCTGCAAGAGACCCAGTACTTC; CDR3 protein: CASSPLRGLQETQYF
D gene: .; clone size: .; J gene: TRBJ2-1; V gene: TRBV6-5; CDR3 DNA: TGTGCCAGCAGTAGAAGCGGAAGCTCCTACAATGAGCAGTTCTTC; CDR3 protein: CASSRSGSSYNEQFF
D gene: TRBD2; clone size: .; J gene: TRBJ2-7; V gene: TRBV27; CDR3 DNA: TGTGCCAGCAGTTTTATCAGGGACTACATGTACGAGCAGTACTTC; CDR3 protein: CASSFIRDYMYEQYF
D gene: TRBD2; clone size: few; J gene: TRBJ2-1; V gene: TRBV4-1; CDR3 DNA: TGCGCCAGCAGTCCCGGGACTAGTGTCAATGAGCAGTTCTTC; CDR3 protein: CASSPGTSVNEQFF
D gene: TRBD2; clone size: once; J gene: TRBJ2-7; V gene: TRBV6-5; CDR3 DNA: TGTGCCAGCAGTTTGGGACTAGCGGGGGACGAGCAGTACTTC; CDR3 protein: CASSLGLAGDEQYF
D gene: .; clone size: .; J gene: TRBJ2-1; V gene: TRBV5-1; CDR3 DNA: TGCGCCAGCAGCTTACTACTCAATGAGCAGTTCTTC; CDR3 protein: CASSLLLNEQFF
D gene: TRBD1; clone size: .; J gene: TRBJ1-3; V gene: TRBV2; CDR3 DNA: TGTGCCAGCAGTGGGGACAGGGATGGAAACACCATATATTTT; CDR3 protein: CASSGDRDGNTIYF
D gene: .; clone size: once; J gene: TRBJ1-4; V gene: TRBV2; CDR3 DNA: TGTGCCAGCAGTGGGGACACAGGGAATAGGTTTGAAAAACTGTTTTTT; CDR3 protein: CASSGDTGNRFEKLFF
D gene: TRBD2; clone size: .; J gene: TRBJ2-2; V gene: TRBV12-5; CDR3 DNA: TGTGCTAGTGGTTTGGTAGCGGGGGGGGCCCCCCCCGGGGAGCTGTTTTTT; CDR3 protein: CASGLVAGGAPPGELFF
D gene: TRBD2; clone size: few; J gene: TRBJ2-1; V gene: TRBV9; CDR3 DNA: TGTGCCAGCAGCGTAGGCGGGAGATCCTACAATGAGCAGTTCTTC; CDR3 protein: CASSVGGRSYNEQFF
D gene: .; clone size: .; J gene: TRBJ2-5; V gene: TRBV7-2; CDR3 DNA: TGTGCCAGCAGCTTTTATTCCCGGAGGGAGACCCAGTACTTC; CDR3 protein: CASSFYSRRETQYF
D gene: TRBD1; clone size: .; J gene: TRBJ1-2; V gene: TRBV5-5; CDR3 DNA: TGTGCCAGCAGCTTACAGGGGTACCATGGCTACACCTTC; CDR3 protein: CASSLQGYHGYTF
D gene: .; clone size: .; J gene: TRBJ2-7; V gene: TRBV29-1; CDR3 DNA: TGCAGCGTCGTGGCGGGGCTCGAGCAGTACTTC; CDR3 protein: CSVVAGLEQYF
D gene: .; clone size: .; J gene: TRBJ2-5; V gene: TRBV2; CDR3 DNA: TGTGCCAGCAGTGATGGGGACATGTTGGAAGAGACCCAGTACTTC; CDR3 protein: CASSDGDMLEETQYF
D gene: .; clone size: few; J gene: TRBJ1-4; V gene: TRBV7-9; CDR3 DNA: TGTGCCAGCCGACCGGGATCAAGGGAAAAACTGTTTTTT; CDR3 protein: CASRPGSREKLFF
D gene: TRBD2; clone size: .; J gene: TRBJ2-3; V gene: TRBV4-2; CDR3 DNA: TGTGCCAGCAGCCCTTCAGCGGGAGGGCCTGTAGATACGCAGTATTTT; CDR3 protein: CASSPSAGGPVDTQYF
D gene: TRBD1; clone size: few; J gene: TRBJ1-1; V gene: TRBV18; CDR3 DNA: TGTGCCAGCTCACCGACAGGGTTCCCTGAAGCTTTCTTT; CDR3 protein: CASSPTGFPEAFF
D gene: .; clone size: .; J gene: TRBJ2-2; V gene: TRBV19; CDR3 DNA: TGTGCCAGTAGTTCGTCGCGGGGTACCGGGGAGCTGTTTTTT; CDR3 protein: CASSSSRGTGELFF
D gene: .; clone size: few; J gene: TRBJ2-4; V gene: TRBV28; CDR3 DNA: TGTGCCAGCAGTTTAAGGGGAGGAAACATTCAGTACTTC; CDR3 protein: CASSLRGGNIQYF
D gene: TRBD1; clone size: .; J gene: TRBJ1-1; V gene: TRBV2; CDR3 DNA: TGTGCCAGCAGATTCGCAGGGGGCACTGAAGCTTTCTTT; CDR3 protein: CASRFAGGTEAFF